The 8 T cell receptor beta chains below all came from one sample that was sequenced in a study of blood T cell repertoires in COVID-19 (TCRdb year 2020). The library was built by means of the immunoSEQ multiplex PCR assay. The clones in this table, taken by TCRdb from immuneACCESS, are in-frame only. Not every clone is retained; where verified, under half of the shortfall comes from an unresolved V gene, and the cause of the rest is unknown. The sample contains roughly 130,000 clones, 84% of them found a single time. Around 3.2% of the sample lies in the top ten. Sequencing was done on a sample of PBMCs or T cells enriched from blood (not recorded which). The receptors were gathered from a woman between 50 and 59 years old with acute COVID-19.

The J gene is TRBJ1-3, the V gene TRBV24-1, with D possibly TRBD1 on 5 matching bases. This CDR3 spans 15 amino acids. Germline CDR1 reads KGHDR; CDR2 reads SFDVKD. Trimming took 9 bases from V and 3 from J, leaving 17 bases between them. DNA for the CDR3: TGTGCCACCGGGGGGGGGACGGCTGATGGAAACACCATATATTTT. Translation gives CATGGGTADGNTIYF.

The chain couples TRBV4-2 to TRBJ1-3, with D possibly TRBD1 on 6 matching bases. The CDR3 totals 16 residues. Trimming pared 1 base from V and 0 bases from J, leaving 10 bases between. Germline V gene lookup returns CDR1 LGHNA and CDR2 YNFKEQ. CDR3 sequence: CASSQVMTGSGNTIYF. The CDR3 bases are TGTGCCAGCAGCCAAGTAATGACAGGCTCTGGAAACACCATATATTTT.

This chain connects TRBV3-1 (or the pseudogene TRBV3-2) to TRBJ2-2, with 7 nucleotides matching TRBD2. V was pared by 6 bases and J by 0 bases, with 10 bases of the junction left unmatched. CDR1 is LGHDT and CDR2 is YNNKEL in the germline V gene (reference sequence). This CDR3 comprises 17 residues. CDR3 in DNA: TGTGCCAGCAGAGCTCGTTTACTAGCGTCGAACACCGGGGAGCTGTTTTTT. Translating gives CASRARLLASNTGELFF.

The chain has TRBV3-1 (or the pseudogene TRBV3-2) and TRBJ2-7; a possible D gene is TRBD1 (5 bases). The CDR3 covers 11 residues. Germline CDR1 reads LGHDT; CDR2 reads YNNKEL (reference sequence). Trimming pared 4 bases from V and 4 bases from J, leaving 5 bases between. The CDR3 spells CASSPGYEQYF. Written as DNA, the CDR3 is TGTGCCAGCAGCCCAGGGTACGAGCAGTACTTC.

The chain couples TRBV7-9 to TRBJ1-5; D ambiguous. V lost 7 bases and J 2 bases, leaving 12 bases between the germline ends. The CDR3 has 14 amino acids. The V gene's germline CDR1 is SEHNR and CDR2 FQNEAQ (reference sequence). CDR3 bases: TGTGCCAGCACCCCCGTTGCGGGCAATCAGCCCCAGCATTTT. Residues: CASTPVAGNQPQHF.

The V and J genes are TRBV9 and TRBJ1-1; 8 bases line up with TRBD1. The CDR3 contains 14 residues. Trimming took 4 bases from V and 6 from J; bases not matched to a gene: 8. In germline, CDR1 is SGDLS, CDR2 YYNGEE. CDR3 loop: CASSNARQGSEAFF. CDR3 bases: TGTGCCAGCAGCAACGCCAGACAGGGGTCTGAAGCTTTCTTT. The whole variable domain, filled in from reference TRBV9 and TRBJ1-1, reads DSGVTQTPKHLITATGQRVTLRCSPRSGDLSVYWYQQSLDQGLQFLIQYYNGEERAKGNILERFSAQQFPDLHSELNLSSLELGDSALYFCASSNARQGSEAFFGQGTRLTVV.

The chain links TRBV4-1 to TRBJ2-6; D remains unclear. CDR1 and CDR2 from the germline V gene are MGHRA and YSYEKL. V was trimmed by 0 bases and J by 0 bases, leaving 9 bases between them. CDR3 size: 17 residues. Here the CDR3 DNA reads TGCGCCAGCAGCCAAGATCGCGCGCCCTCTGGGGCCAACGTCCTGACTTTC. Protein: CASSQDRAPSGANVLTF.

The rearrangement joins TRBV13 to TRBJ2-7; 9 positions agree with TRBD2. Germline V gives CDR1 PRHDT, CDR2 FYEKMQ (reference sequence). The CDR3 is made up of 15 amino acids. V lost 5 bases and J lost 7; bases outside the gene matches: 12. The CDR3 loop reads CASSPRLSGSGEQYF. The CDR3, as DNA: TGTGCCAGCAGCCCCCGGCTTAGCGGGAGCGGTGAGCAGTACTTC.